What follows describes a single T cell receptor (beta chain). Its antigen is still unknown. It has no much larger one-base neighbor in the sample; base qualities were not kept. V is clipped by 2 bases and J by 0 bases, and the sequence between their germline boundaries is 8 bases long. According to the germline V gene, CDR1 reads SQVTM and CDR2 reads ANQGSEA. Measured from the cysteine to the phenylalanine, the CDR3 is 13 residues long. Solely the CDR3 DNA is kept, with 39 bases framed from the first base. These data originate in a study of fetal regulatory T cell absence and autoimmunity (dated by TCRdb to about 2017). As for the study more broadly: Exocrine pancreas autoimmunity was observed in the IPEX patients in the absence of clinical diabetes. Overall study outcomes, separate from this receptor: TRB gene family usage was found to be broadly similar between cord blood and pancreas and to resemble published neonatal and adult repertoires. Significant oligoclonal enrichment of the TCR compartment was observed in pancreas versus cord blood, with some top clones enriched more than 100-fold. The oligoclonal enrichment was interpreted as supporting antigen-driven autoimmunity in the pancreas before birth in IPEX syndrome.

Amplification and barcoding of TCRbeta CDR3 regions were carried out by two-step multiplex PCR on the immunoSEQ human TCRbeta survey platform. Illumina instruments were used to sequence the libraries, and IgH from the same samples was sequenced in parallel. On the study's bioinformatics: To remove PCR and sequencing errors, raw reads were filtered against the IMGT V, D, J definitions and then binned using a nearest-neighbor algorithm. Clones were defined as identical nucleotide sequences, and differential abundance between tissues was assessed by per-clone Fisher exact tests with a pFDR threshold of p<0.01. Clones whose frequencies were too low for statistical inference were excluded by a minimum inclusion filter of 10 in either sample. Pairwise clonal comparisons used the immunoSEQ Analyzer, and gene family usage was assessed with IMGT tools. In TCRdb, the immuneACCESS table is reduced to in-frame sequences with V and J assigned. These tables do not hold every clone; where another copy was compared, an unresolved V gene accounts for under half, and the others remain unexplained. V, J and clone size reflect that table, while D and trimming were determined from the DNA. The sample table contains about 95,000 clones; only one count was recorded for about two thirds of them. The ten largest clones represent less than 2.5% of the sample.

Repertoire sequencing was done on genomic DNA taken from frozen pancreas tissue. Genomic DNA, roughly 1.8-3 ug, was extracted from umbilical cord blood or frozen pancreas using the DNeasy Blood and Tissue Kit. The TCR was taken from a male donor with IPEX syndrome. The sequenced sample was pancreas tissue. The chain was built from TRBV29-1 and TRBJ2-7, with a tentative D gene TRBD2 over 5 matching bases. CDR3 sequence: CSVEHSDSYEQYF. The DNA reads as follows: TGCAGCGTTGAACATAGCGACTCCTACGAGCAGTACTTC.